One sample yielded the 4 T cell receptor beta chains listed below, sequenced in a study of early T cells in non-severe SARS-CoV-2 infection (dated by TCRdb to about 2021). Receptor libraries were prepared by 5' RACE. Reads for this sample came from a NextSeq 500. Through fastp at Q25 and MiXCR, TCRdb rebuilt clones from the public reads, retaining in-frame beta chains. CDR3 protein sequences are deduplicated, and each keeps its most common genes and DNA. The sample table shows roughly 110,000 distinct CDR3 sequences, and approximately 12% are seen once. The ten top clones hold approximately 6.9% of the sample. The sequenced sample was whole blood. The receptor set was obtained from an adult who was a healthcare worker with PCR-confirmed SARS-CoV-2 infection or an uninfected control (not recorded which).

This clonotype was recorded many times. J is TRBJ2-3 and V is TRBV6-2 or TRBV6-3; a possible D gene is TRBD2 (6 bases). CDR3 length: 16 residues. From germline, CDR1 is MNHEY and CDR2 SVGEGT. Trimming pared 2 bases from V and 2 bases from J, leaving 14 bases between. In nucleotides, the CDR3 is TGTGCCAGCAGTTACGAGACTCGGAGGGACACAGATACGCAGTATTTT. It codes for CASSYETRRDTDTQYF.

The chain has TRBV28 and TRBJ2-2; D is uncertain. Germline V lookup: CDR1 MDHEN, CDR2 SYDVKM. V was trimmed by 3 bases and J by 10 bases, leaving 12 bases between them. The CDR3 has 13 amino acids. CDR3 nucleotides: TGTGCCAGCAGTTTTCCCGTGAACAAGGAGCTGTTTTTT. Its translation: CASSFPVNKELFF.

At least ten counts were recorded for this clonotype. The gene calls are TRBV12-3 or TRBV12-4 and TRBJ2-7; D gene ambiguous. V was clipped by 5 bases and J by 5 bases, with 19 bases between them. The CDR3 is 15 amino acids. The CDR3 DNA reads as TGTGCCAGCAGTCTTGGGCGGTTGTCTTTCCACGAGCAGTACTTC. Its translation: CASSLGRLSFHEQYF.

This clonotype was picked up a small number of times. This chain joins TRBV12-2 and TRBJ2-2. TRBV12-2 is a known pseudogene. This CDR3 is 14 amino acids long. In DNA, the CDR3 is TGTGCAAGTCGCTTATTCGAGGTCACCGGGGAGCTGTTTTTT. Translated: CASRLFEVTGELFF.